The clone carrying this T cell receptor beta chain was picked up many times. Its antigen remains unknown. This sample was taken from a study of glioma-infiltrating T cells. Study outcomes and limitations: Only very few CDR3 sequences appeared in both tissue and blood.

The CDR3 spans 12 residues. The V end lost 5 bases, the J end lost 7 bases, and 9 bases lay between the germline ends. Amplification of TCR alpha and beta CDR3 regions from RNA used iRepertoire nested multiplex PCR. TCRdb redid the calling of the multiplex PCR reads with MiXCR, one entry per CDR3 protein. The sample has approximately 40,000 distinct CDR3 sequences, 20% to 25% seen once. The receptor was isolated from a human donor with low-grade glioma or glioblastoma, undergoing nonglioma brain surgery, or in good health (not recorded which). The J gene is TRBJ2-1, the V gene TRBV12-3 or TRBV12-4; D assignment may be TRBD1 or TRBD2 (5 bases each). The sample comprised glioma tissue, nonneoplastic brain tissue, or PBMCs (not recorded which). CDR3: CASSPWGNEQFF. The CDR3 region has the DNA TGTGCCAGCAGTCCATGGGGGAATGAGCAGTTCTTC.